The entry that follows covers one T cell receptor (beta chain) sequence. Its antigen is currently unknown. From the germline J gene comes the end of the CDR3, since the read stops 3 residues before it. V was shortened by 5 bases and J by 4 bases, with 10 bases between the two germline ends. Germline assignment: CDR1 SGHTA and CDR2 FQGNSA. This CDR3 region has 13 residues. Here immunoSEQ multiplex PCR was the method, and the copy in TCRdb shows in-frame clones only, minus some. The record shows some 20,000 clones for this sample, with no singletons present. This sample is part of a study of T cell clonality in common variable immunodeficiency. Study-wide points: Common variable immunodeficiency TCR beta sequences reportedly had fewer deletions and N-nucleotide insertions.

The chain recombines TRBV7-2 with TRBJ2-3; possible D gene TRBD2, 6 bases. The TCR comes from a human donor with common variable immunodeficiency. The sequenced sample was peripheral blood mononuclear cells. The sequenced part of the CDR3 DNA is TGTGCCAGCAGCACGGGACTTCCAGATACG. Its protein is CASSTGLPDT. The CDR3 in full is CASSTGLPDTQYF.